Described below is a single TCR beta chain sequence and its context. The clone's antigen remains unknown. The record has no base qualities; no much larger clone is one base away. These data originate in a study (dated by TCRdb to the mid-2010s). The protocol used for the library was RT-PCR. Sequenced on an Illumina MiSeq. TCRdb took the public reads, trimmed them with fastp at Q25, ran MiXCR for clone calling and kept in-frame beta chains. Rows with a matching CDR3 protein are joined into one entry that keeps the most common DNA and genes. The table for this sample lists about 680,000 distinct CDR3 sequences; 13% to 15% of them were counted only once. 3.6% of the sample rests with the top ten. CDR3 length: 14 amino acids, cysteine to phenylalanine. Left in the record is the CDR3 DNA by itself, 42 bases read in frame from the first base. Deletion took 1 base off V and 5 bases off J, with a span of 11 bases between the germline ends. From a lookup of the germline V gene, CDR1 and CDR2 are MDHEN and SYDVKM.

The rearranged chain carries TRBV28 and TRBJ1-2; 5 matching bases give a weak D call of TRBD1. The specimen was memory CD4+ T cells from blood. The receptor comes from a female donor in good health, serving as a healthy control. The nucleotide sequence is given as TGTGCCAGCAGTTTATTTGGGACGGAGTATGGCTACACCTTC. It translates as CASSLFGTEYGYTF.